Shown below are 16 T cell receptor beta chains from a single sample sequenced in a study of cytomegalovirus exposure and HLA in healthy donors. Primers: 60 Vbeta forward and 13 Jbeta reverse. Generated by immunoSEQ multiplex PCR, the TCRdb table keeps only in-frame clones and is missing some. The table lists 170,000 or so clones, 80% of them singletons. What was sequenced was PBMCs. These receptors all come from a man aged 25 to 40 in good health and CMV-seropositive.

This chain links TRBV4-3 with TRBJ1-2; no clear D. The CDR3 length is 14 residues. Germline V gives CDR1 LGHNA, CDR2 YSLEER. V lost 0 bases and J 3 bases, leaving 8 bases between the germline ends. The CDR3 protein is CASSQDGLDYGYTF. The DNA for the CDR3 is TGCGCCAGCAGCCAAGACGGGTTAGACTATGGCTACACCTTC.

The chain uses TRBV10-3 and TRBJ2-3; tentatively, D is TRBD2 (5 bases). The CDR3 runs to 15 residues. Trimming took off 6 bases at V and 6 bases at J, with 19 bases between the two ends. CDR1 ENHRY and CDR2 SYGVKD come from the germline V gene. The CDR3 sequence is CAIRGAVSDRDTQYF. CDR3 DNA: TGTGCCATCAGGGGAGCGGTGTCGGATAGGGATACGCAGTATTTT.

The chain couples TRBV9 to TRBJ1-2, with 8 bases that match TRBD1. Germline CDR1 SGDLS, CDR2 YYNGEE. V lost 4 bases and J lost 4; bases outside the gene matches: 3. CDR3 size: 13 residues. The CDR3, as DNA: TGTGCCAGCAGCCCTACAGGGGGCTATGGCTACACCTTC. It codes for CASSPTGGYGYTF.

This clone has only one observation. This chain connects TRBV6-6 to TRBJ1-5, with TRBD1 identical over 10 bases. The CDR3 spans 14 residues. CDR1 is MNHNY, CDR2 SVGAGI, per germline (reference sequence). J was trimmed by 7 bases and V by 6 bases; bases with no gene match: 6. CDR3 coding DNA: TGTGCCAGCAGCGGGACAGGGGAAGACCAGCCCCAGCATTTT. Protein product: CASSGTGEDQPQHF.

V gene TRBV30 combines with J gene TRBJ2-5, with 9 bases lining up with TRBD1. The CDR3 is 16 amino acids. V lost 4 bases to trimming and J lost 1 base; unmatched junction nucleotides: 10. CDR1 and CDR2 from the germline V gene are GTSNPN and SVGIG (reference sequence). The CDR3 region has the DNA TGTGCCTGGAACCATGGGAACAGGGGGCTCCAAGAGACCCAGTACTTC. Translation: CAWNHGNRGLQETQYF.

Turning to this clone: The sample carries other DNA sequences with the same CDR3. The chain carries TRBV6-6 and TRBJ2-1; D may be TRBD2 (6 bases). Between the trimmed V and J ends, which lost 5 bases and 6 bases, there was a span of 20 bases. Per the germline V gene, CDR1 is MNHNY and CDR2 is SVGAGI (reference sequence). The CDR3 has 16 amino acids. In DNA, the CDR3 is TGTGCCAGCAGTAACCCGTATCGGGAGATCGGCAATGAGCAGTTCTTC. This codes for CASSNPYREIGNEQFF.

CDR3 DNA sequence: TGCAGTGCTAGCTCCGGGGACGAGCAGTACTTC. Amino acid sequence: CSASSGDEQYF. The chain recombines TRBV20-1 with TRBJ2-7; TRBD2 is a possible D gene (5 bases). Deletions cut 3 bases from V and 5 bases from J, with 8 bases between. The CDR3 totals 11 residues. Germline V lookup: CDR1 DFQATT, CDR2 SNEGSKA (reference sequence).

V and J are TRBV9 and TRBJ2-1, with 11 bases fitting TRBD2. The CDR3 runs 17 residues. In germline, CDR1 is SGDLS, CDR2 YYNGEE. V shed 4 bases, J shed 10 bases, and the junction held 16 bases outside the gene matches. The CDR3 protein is CASSPRALAGGPGEQFF. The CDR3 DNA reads TGTGCCAGCAGCCCTCGCGCATTAGCGGGAGGGCCAGGGGAGCAGTTCTTC.

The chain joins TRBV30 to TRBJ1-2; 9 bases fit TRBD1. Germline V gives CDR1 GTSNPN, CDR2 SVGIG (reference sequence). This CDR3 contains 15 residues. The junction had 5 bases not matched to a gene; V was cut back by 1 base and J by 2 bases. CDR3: CAWSGPGTGNYGYTF. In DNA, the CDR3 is TGTGCCTGGAGTGGTCCCGGGACAGGGAACTATGGCTACACCTTC.

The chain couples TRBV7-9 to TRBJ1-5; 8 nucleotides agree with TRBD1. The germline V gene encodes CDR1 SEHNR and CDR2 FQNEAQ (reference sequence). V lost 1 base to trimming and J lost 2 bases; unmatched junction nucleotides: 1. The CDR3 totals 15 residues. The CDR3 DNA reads TGTGCCAGCAGCTTAGGACAGGGGCGCAATCAGCCCCAGCATTTT. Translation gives CASSLGQGRNQPQHF.

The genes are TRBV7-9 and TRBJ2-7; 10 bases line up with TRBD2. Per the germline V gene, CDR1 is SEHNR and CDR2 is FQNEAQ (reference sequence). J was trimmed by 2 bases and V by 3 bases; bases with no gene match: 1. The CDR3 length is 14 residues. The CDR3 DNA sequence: TGTGCCAGCAGCTTCGGACTAGCGGCCTACGAGCAGTACTTC. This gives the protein CASSFGLAAYEQYF.

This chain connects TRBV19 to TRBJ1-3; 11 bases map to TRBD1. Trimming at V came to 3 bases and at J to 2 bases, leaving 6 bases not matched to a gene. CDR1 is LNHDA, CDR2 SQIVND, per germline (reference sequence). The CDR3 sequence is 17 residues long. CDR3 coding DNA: TGTGCCAGTAGTATGGGGGCGGGACAGGGGGCTGGAAACACCATATATTTT. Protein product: CASSMGAGQGAGNTIYF.

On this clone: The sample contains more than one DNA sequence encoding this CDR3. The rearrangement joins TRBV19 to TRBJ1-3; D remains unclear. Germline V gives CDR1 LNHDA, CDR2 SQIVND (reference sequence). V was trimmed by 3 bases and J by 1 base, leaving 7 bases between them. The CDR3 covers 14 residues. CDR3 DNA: TGTGCCAGTAGTATCGGAGGGTCTGGAAACACCATATATTTT. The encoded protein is CASSIGGSGNTIYF.

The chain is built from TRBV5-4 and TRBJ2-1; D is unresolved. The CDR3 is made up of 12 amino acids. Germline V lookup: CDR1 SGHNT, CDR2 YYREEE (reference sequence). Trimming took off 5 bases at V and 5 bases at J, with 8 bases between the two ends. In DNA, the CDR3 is TGTGCCAGCAGTCCCCTAAACAATGAGCAGTTCTTC. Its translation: CASSPLNNEQFF.

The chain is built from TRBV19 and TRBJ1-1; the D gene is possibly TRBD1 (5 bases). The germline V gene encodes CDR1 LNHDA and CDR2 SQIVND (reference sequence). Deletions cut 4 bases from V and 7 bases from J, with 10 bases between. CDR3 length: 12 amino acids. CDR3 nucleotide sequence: TGTGCCAGTAGTACTCCGGGACTTGAAGCTTTCTTT. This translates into CASSTPGLEAFF.

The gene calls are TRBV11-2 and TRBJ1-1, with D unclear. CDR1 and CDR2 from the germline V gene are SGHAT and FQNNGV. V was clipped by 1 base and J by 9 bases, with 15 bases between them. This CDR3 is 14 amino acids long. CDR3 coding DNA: TGTGCCAGCAGCTTAGCCCGGAGGGCCCCTCAAGCTTTCTTT. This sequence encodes CASSLARRAPQAFF. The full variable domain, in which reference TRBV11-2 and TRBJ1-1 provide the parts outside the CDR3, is EAGVAQSPRYKIIEKRQSVAFWCNPISGHATLYWYQQILGQGPKLLIQFQNNGVVDDSQLPKDRFSAERLKGVDSTLKIQPAKLEDSAVYLCASSLARRAPQAFFGQGTRLTVV.